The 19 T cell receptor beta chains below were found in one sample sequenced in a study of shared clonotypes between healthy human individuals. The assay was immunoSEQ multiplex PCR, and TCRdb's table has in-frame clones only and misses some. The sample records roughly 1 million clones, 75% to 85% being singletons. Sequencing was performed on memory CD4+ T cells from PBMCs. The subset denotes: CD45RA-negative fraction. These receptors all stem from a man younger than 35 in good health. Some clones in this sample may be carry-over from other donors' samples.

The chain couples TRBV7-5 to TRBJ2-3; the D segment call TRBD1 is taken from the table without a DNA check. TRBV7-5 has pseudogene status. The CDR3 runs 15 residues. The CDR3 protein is CVRSLGTGGPDTQYF. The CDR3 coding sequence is TGTGTCAGAAGCTTAGGGACAGGGGGCCCAGATACGCAGTATTTT.

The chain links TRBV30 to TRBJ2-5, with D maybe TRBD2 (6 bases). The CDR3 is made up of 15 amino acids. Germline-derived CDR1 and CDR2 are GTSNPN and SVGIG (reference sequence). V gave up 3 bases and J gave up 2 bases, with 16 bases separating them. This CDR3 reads CAWRGIAVSQETQYF. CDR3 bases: TGTGCCTGGAGGGGGATAGCGGTATCACAAGAGACCCAGTACTTC.

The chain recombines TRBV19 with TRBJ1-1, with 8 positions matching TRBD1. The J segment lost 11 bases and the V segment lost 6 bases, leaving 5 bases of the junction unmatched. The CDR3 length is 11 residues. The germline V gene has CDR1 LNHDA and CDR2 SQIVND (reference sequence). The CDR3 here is CASRMTGAAFF. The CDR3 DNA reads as TGTGCCAGTAGAATGACAGGGGCTGCTTTCTTT.

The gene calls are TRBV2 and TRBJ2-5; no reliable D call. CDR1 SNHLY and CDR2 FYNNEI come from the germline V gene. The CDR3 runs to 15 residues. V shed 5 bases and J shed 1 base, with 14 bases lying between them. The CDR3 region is CASSNLGNPQETQYF. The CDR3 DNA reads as TGTGCCAGCAGTAATTTGGGAAACCCCCAAGAGACCCAGTACTTC.

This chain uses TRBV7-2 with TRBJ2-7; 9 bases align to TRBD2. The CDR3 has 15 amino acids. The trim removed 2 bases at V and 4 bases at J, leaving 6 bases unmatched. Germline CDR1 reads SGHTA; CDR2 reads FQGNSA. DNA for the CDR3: TGTGCCAGCAGCTTATCCGCTAGCGGGACATACGAGCAGTACTTC. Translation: CASSLSASGTYEQYF.

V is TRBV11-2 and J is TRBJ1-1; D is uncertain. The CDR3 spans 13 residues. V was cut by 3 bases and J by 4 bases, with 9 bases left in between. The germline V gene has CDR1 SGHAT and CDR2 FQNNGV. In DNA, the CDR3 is TGTGCCAGCAGCTTTGTAGAGGGCACTGAAGCTTTCTTT. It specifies CASSFVEGTEAFF.

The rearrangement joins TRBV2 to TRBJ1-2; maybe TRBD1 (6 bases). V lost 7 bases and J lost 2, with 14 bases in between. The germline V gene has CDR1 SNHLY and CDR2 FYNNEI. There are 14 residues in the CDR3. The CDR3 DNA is TGTGCCAGCAACCCAGAGGGGGTCAACTATGGCTACACCTTC. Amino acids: CASNPEGVNYGYTF. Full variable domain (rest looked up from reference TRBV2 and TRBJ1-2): EPEVTQTPSHQVTQMGQEVILRCVPISNHLYFYWYRQILGQKVEFLVSFYNNEISEKSEIFDDQFSVERPDGSNFTLKIRSTKLEDSAMYFCASNPEGVNYGYTFGSGTRLTVV.

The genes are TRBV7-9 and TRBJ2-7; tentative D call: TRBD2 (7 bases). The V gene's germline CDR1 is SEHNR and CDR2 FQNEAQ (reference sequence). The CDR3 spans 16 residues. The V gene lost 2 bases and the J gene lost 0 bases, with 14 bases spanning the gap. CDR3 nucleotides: TGTGCCAGCAGCTTACCCCCGGGGGGCGCCTCCTACGAGCAGTACTTC. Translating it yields CASSLPPGGASYEQYF.

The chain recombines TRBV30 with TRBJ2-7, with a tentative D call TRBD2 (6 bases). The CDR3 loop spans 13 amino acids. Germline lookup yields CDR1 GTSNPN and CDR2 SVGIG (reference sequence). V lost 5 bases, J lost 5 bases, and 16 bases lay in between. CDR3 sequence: CAWGRLGYNEQYF. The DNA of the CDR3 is TGTGCCTGGGGCAGACTAGGGTACAACGAGCAGTACTTC.

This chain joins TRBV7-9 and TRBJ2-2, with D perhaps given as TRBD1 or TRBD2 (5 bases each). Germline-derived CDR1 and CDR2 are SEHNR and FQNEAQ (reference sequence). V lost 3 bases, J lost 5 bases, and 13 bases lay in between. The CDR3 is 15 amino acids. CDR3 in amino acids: CASSLGTEDTGELFF. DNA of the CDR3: TGTGCCAGCAGCTTGGGGACGGAGGATACCGGGGAGCTGTTTTTT.

CDR3 in amino acids: CASSLLGLAGEREQYF. DNA of the CDR3: TGCGCCAGCAGCCTTTTAGGACTAGCGGGAGAGAGGGAGCAGTACTTC. This sequence joins TRBV5-1 and TRBJ2-7, with 13 bases that match TRBD2. Germline CDR1 and CDR2: SGHRS and YFSETQ. Unmatched junction bases numbered 11, after V lost 4 bases and J lost 7 bases. The CDR3 is 16 amino acids.

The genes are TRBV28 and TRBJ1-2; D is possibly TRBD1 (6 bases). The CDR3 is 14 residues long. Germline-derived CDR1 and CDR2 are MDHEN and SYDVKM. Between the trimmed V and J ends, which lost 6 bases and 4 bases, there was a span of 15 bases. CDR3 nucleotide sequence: TGTGCCAGCAGACTCAACAGGGAACCCTATGGCTACACCTTC. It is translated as CASRLNREPYGYTF.

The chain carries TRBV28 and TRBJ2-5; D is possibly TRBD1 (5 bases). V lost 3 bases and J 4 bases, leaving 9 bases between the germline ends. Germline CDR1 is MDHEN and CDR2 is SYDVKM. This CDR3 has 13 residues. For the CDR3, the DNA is TGTGCCAGCAGTTTTAGGGGAAGAGAGACCCAGTACTTC. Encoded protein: CASSFRGRETQYF.

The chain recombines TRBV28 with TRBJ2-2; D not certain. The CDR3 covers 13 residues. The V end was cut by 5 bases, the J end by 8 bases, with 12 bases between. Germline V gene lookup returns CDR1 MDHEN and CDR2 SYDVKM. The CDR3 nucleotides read TGTGCCAGCAGTCCTGCCGGCTTTGGGGAGCTGTTTTTT. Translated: CASSPAGFGELFF.

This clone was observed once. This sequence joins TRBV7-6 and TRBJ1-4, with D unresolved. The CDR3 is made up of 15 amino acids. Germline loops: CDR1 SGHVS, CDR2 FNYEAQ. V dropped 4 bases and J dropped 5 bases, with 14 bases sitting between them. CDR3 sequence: CASSSTTHPNEKLFF. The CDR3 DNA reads TGTGCCAGCAGCTCGACCACGCATCCGAATGAAAAACTGTTTTTT.

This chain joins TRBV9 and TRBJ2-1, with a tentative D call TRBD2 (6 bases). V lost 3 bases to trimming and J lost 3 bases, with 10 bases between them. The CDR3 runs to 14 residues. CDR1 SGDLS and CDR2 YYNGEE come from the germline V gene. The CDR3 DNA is TGTGCCAGCAGCGGGAGCGGGTTCTACAATGAGCAGTTCTTC. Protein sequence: CASSGSGFYNEQFF.

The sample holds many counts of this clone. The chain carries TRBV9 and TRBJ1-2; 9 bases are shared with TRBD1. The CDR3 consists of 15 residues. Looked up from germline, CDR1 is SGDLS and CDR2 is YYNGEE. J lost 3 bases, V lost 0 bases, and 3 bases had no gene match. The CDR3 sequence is CASSVGGDRDYGYTF. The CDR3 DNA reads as TGTGCCAGCAGCGTAGGAGGGGACAGGGACTATGGCTACACCTTC.

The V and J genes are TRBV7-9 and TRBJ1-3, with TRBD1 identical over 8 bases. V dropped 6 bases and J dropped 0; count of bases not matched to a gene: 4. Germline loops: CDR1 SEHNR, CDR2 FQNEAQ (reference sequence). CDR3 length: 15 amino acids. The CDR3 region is CASRTGVHSGNTIYF. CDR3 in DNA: TGTGCCAGCAGGACAGGGGTGCACTCTGGAAACACCATATATTTT.

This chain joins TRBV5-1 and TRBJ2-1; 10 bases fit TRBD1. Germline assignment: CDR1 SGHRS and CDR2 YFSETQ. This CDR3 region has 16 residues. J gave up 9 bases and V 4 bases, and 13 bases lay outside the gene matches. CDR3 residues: CASSISDRGRPGEQFF. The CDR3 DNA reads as TGCGCCAGCAGCATTTCCGACAGGGGGCGCCCCGGTGAGCAGTTCTTC.